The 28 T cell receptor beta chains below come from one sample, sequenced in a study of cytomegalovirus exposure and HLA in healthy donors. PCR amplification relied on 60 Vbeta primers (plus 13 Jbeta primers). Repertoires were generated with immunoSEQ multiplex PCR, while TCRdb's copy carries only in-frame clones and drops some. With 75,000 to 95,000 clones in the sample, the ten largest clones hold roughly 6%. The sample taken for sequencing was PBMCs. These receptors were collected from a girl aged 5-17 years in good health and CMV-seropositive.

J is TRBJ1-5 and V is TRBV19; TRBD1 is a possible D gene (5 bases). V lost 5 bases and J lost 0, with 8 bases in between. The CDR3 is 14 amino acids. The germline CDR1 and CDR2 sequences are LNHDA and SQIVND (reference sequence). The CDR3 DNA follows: TGTGCCAGTAGTGATCAGGGTAGCAATCAGCCCCAGCATTTT. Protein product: CASSDQGSNQPQHF.

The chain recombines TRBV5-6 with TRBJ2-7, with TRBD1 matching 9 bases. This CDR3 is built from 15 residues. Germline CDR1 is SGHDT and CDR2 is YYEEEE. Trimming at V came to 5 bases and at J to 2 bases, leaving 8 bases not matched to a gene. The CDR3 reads CASSSGTGTAYEQYF. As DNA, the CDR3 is TGTGCCAGCAGTTCCGGGACAGGGACCGCCTACGAGCAGTACTTC. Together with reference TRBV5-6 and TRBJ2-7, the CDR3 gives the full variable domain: DAGVTQSPTHLIKTRGQQVTLRCSPKSGHDTVSWYQQALGQGPQFIFQYYEEEERQRGNFPDRFSGHQFPNYSSELNVNALLLGDSALYLCASSSGTGTAYEQYFGPGTRLTVT.

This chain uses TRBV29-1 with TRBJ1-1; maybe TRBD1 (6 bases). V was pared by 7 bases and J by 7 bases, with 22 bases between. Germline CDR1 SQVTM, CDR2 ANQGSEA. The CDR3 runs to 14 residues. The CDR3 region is CSAAPSGASCEAFF. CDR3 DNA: TGCAGCGCTGCCCCTTCAGGGGCGTCATGTGAAGCTTTCTTT.

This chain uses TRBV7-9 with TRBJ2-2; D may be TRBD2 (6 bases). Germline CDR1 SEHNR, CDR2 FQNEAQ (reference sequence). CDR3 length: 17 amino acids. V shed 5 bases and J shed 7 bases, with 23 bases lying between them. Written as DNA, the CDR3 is TGTGCCAGCAGCACACCCCCGGACCGGGGGAAGAGCGGGGAGCTGTTTTTT. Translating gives CASSTPPDRGKSGELFF.

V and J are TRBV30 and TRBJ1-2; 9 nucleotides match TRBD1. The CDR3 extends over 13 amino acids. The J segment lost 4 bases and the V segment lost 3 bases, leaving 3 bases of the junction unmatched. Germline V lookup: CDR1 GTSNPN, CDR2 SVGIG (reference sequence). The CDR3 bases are TGTGCCTGGAGATTGACAGGGGGCTATGGCTACACCTTC. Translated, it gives CAWRLTGGYGYTF.

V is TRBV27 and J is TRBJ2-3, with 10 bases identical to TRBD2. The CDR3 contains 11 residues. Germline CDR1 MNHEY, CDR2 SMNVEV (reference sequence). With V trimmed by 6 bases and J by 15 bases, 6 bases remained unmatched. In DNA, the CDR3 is TGTGCCAGCAGGAAGCGGGGGGGCGAATATTTT. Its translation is CASRKRGGEYF.

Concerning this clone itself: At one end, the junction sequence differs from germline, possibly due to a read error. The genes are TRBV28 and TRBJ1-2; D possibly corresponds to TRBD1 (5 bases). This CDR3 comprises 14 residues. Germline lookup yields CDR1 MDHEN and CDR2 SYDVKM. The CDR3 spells CASTQGGLLYGYTF. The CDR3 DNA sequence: TGTGCCAGCACCCAGGGTGGCCTCCTCTATGGTTACACCTTC.

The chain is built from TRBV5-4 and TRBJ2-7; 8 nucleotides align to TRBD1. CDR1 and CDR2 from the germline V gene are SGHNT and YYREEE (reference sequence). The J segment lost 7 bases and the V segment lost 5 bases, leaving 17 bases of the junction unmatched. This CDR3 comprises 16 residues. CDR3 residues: CASRPTSGGPRSEQYF. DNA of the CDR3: TGTGCCAGCAGGCCTACCTCAGGGGGCCCGCGGTCGGAGCAGTACTTC.

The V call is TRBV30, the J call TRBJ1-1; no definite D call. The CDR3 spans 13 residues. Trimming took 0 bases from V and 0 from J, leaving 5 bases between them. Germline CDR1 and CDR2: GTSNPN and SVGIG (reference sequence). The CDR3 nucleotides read TGTGCCTGGAGTGTCCCGGTGAACACTGAAGCTTTCTTT. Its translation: CAWSVPVNTEAFF.

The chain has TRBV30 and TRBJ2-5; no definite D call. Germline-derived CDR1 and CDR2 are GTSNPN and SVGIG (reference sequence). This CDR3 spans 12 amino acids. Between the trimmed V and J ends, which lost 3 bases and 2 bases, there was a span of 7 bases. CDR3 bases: TGTGCCTGGAGCGCAGGACAAGAGACCCAGTACTTC. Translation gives CAWSAGQETQYF.

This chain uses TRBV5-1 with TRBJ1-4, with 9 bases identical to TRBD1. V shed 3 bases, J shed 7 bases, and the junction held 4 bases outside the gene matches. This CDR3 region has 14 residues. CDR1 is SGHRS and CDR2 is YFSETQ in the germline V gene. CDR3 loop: CASSWGQGLEKLFF. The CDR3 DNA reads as TGCGCCAGCAGCTGGGGACAGGGACTTGAAAAACTGTTTTTT. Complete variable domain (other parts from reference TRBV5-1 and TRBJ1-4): KAGVTQTPRYLIKTRGQQVTLSCSPISGHRSVSWYQQTPGQGLQFLFEYFSETQRNKGNFPGRFSGRQFSNSRSEMNVSTLELGDSALYLCASSWGQGLEKLFFGSGTQLSVL.

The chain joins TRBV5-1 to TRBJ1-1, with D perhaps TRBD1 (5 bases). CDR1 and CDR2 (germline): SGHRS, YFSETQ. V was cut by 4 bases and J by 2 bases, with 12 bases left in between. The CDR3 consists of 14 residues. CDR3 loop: CASSTTVTNTEAFF. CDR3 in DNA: TGCGCCAGCAGCACGACAGTTACAAACACTGAAGCTTTCTTT.

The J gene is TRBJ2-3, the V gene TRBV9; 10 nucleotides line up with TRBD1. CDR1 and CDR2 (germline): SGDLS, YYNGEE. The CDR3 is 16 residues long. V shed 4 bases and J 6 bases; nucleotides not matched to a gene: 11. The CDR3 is CASSNPTGGKVDTQYF. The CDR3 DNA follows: TGTGCCAGCAGCAACCCGACAGGGGGCAAGGTGGATACGCAGTATTTT. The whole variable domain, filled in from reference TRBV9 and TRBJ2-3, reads DSGVTQTPKHLITATGQRVTLRCSPRSGDLSVYWYQQSLDQGLQFLIQYYNGEERAKGNILERFSAQQFPDLHSELNLSSLELGDSALYFCASSNPTGGKVDTQYFGPGTRLTVL.

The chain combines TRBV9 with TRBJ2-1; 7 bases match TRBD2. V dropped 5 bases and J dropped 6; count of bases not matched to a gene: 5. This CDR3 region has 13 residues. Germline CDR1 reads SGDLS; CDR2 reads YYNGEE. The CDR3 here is CASRGGTSNEQFF. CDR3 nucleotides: TGTGCCAGCAGGGGGGGGACCAGCAATGAGCAGTTCTTC. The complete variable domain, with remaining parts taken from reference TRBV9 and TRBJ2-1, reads DSGVTQTPKHLITATGQRVTLRCSPRSGDLSVYWYQQSLDQGLQFLIQYYNGEERAKGNILERFSAQQFPDLHSELNLSSLELGDSALYFCASRGGTSNEQFFGPGTRLTVL.

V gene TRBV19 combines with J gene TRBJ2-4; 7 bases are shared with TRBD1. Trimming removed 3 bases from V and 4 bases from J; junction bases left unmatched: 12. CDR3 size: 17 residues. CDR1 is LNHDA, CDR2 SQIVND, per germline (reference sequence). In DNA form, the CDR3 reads TGTGCCAGTAGTATCCCCGGGGTAAACAGGGGAAAAAACATTCAGTACTTC. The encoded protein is CASSIPGVNRGKNIQYF. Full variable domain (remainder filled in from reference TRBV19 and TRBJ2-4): DGGITQSPKYLFRKEGQNVTLSCEQNLNHDAMYWYRQDPGQGLRLIYYSQIVNDFQKGDIAEGYSVSREKKESFPLTVTSAQKNPTAFYLCASSIPGVNRGKNIQYFGAGTRLSVL.

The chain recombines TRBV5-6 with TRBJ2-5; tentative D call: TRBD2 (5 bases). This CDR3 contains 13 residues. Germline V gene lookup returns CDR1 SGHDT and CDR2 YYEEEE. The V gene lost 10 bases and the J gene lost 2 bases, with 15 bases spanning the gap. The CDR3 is CASESSGQETQYF. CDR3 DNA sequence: TGTGCCTCGGAGTCTTCGGGACAAGAGACCCAGTACTTC. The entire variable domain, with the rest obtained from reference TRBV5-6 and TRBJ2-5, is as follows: DAGVTQSPTHLIKTRGQQVTLRCSPKSGHDTVSWYQQALGQGPQFIFQYYEEEERQRGNFPDRFSGHQFPNYSSELNVNALLLGDSALYLCASESSGQETQYFGPGTRLLVL.

The CDR3 sequence is CASSQDSVPDNEQFF. CDR3 bases: TGCGCCAGCAGCCAAGATAGCGTCCCCGACAATGAGCAGTTCTTC. The chain is built from TRBV4-3 and TRBJ2-1; D is possibly TRBD2 (5 bases). This CDR3 spans 15 amino acids. Germline values: CDR1 LGHNA, CDR2 YSLEER. V was cut by 0 bases and J by 5 bases, with 11 bases left in between.

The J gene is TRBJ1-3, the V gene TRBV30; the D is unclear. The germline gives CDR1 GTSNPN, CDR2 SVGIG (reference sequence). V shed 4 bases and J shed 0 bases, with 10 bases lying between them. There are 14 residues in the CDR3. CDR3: CAWNRRPSGNTIYF. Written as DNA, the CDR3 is TGTGCCTGGAATAGGAGACCCTCTGGAAACACCATATATTTT.

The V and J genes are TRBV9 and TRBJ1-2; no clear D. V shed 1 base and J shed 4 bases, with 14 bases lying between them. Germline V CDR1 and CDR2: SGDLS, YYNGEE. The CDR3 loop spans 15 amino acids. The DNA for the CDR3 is TGTGCCAGCAGCGTAATCCCCGACAATGTCTATGGCTACACCTTC. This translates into CASSVIPDNVYGYTF. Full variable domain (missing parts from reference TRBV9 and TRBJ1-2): DSGVTQTPKHLITATGQRVTLRCSPRSGDLSVYWYQQSLDQGLQFLIQYYNGEERAKGNILERFSAQQFPDLHSELNLSSLELGDSALYFCASSVIPDNVYGYTFGSGTRLTVV.

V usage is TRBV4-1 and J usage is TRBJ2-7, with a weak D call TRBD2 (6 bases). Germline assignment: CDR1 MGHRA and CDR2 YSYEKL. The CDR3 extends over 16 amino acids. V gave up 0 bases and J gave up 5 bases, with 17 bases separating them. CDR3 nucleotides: TGCGCCAGCAGCCAAGAGTTGGCGACTAGACGGGACGAGCAGTACTTC. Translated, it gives CASSQELATRRDEQYF.

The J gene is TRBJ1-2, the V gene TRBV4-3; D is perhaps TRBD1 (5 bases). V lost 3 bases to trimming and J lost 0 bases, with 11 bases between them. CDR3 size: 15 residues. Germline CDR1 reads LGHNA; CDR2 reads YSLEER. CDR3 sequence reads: CASSQTVDPNYGYTF. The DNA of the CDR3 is TGCGCCAGCAGCCAGACAGTGGATCCTAACTATGGCTACACCTTC.

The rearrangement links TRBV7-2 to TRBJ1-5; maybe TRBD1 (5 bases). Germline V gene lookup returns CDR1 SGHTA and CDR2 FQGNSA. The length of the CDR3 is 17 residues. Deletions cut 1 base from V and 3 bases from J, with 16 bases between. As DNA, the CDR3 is TGTGCCAGCAGCTTAGGGTTGGCAGGGTTCTTCAATCAGCCCCAGCATTTT. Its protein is CASSLGLAGFFNQPQHF.

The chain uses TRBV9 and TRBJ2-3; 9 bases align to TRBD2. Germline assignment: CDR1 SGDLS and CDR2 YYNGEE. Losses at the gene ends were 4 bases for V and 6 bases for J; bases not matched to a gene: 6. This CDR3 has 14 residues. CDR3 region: CASSPAGGHDTQYF. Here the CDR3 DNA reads TGTGCCAGCAGCCCGGCGGGGGGGCATGATACGCAGTATTTT.

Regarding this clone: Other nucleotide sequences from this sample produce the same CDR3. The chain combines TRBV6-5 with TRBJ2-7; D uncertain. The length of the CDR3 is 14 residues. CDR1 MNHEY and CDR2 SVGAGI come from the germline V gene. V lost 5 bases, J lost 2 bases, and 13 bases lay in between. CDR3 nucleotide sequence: TGTGCCAGCAGTACCTCCCCGAGCGCCTACGAGCAGTACGTC. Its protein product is CASSTSPSAYEQYV.

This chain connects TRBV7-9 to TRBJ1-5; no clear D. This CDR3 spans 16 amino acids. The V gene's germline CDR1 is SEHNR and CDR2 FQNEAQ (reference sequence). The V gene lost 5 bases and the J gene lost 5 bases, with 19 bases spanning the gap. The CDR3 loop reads CASSRSGIGEDQPQHF. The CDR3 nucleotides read TGTGCCAGCAGCCGCTCGGGCATCGGGGAAGATCAGCCCCAGCATTTT.

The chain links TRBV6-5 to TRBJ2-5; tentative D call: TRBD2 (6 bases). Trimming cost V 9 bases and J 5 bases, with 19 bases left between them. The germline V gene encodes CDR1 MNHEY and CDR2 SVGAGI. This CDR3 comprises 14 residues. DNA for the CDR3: TGTGCCAGTTCAGCGGGTGGCCTCGGGGAGACCCAGTACTTC. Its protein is CASSAGGLGETQYF.

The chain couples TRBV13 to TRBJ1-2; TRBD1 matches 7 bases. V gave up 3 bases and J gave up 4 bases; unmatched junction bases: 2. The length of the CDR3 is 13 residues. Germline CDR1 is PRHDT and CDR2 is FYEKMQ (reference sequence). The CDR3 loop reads CASSFGQAYGYTF. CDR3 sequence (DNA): TGTGCCAGCAGCTTCGGACAGGCCTATGGCTACACCTTC.

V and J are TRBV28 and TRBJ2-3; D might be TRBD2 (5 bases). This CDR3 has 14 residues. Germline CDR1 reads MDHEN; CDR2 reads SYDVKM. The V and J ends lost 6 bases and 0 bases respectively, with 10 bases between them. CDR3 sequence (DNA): TGTGCCAGCAGGCGAGGACTCAGCACAGATACGCAGTATTTT. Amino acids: CASRRGLSTDTQYF. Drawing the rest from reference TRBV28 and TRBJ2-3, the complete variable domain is DVKVTQSSRYLVKRTGEKVFLECVQDMDHENMFWYRQDPGLGLRLIYFSYDVKMKEKGDIPEGYSVSREKKERFSLILESASTNQTSMYLCASRRGLSTDTQYFGPGTRLTVL.